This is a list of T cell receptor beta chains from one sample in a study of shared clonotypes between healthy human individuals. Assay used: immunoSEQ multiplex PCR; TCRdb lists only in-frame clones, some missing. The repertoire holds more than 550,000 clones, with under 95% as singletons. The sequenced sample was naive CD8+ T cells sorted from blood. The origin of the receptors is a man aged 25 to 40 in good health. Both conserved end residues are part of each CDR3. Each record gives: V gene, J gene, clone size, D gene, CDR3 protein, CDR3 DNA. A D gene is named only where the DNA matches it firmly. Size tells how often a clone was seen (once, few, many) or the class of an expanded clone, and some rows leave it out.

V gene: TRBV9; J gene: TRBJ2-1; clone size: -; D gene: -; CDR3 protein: CASSGLMNEQFF; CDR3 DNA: TGTGCCAGCAGCGGGTTGATGAATGAGCAGTTCTTC
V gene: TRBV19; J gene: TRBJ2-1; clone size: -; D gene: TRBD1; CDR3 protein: CASSAFTGDPYNEQFF; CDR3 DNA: TGTGCCAGTAGTGCGTTTACAGGGGACCCTTACAATGAGCAGTTCTTC
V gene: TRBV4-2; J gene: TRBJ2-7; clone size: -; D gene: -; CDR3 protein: CASSQATGLLVEQYF; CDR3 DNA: TGTGCCAGCAGCCAGGCCACGGGACTCCTCGTCGAGCAGTACTTC
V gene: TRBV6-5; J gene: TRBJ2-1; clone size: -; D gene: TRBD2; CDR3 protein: CASSYGAGTTFDEQFF; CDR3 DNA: TGTGCCAGCAGTTACGGGGCCGGGACTACATTCGATGAGCAGTTCTTC
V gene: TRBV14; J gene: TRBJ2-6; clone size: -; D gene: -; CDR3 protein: CASSQVPSTTANVLTF; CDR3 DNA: TGTGCCAGCAGCCAAGTACCCTCCACCACGGCCAACGTCCTGACTTTC
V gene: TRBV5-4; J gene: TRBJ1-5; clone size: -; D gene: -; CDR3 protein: CASSLLSNQPQHF; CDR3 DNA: TGTGCCAGCAGCTTACTTAGCAATCAGCCCCAGCATTTT
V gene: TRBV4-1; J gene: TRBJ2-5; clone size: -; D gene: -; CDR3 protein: CASSHNALAELQETQYF; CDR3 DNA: TGCGCCAGCAGCCACAACGCTCTGGCGGAACTACAAGAGACCCAGTACTTC
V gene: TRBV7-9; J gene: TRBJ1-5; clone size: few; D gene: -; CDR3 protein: CASSSNDQPQHF; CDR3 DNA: TGTGCCAGCAGCTCGAATGATCAGCCCCAGCATTTT
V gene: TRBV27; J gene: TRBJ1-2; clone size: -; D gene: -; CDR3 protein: CASSSGTVGGYTF; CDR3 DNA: TGTGCCAGCAGCTCCGGGACGGTGGGAGGCTACACCTTC
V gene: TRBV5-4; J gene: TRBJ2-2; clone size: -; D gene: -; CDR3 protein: CASGAASLNTGELFF; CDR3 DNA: TGTGCCAGCGGCGCCGCTTCTCTGAACACCGGGGAGCTGTTTTTT
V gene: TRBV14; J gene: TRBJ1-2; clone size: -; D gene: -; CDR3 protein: CASSPSPFGGYTF; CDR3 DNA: TGTGCCAGCAGCCCCTCCCCTTTCGGGGGCTACACCTTC
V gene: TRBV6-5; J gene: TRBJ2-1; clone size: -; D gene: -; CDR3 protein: CASSPLASYNEQFF; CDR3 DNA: TGTGCCAGCAGTCCCCTAGCGAGCTACAATGAGCAGTTCTTC
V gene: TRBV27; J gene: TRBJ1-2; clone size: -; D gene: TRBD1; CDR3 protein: CASSLRGQGTYGYTF; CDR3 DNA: TGTGCCAGCAGTTTAAGAGGACAGGGGACCTATGGCTACACCTTC
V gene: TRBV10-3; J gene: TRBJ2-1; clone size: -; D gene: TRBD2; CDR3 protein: CAISERLAGEGSYNEQFF; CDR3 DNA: TGTGCCATCAGTGAACGGCTAGCGGGAGAGGGATCCTACAATGAGCAGTTCTTC
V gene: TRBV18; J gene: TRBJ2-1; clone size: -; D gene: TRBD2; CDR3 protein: CASSPSRTSGGYNEQFF; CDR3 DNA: TGTGCCAGCTCACCTTCGAGGACTAGCGGAGGGTACAATGAGCAGTTCTTC
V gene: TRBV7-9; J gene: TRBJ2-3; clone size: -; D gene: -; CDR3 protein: CASSSRGAVSRGTDTQYF; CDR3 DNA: TGTGCCAGCAGCTCCAGGGGGGCCGTCTCGCGGGGCACAGATACGCAGTATTTT
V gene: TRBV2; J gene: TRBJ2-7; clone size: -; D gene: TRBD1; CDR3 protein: CASSSGTDTYEQYF; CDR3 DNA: TGTGCCAGCAGTTCCGGGACAGATACCTACGAGCAGTACTTC
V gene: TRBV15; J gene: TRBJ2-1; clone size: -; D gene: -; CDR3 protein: CATSSYRDNEQFF; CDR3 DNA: TGTGCCACCAGCAGCTACAGGGACAATGAGCAGTTCTTC
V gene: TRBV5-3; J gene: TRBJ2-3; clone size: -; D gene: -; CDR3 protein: CARSLASGQRRGTDTQYF; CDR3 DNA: TGTGCCAGAAGCTTGGCTAGCGGACAGCGACGGGGCACAGATACGCAGTATTTT
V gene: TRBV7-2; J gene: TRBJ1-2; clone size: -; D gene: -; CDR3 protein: CASSLAWEAANYGYTF; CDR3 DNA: TGTGCCAGCAGCTTAGCTTGGGAAGCAGCTAACTATGGCTACACCTTC